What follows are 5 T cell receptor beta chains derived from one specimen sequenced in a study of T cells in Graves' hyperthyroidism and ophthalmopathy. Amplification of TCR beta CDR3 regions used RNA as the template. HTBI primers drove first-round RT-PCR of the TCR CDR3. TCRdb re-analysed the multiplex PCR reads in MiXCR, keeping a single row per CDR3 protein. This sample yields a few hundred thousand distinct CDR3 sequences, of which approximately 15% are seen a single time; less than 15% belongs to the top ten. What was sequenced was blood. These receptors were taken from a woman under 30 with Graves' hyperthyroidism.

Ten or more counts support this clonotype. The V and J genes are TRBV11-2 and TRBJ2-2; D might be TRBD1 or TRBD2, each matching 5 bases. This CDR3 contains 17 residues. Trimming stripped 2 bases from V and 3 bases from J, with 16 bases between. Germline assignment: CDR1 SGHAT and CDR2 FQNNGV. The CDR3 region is CASSLSPGASYTGELFF. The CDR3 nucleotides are TGTGCCAGCAGCTTATCCCCCGGGGCAAGTTACACCGGGGAGCTGTTTTTT.

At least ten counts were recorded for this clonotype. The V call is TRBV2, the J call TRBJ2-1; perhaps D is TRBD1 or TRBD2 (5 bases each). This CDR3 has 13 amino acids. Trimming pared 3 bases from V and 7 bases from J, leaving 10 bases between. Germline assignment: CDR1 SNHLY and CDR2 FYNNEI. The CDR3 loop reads CASSDIWGNEQFF. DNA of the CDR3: TGTGCCAGCAGTGACATTTGGGGGAATGAGCAGTTCTTC.

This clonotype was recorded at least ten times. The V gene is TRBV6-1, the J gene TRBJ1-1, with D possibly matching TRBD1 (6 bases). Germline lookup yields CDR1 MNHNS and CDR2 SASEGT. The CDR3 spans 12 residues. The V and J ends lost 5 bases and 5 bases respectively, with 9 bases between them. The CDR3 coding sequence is TGTGCCAGCAGTTCAGGGGTTACTGAAGCTTTCTTT. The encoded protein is CASSSGVTEAFF.

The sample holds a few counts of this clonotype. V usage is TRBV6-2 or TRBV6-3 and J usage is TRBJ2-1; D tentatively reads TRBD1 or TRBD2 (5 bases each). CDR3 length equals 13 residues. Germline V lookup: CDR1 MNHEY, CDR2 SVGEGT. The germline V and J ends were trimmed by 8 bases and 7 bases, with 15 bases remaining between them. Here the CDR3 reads CASEGPQKNEQFF. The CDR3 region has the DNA TGTGCCAGCGAGGGGCCCCAGAAGAATGAGCAGTTCTTC.

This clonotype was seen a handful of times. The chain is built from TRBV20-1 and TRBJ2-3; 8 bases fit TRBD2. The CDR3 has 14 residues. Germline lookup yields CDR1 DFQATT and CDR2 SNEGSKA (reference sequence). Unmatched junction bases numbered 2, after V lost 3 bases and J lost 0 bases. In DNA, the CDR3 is TGCAGTGCTAGTCGGGGGGGAAGCACAGATACGCAGTATTTT. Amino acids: CSASRGGSTDTQYF.